The T cell receptor (beta chain) under discussion was sequenced for a study of HIV-infected patients and healthy controls. Study conclusions and caveats: CDR3 sharing between individuals was lower in HIV-infected patients than in healthy controls. Significant mean usage differences between HIV-infected patients and controls involved eight alpha and eight beta V genes.

A note on this clonotype: Its matching antigen is unknown. At one end the junction does not follow the germline gene, possibly because of a read error.

All unsorted peripheral T cells were captured because whole blood was used without fractionation. The CDR3 covers 14 residues. The germline gives CDR1 LGHDT, CDR2 YNNKEL (reference sequence). Around 0.5 ug RNA was reverse transcribed with alpha and beta constant-region primers. Alpha and beta chain libraries were made separately by chain-specific third strand synthesis with multiplexing indices. The cDNA received a 5' RACE adapter containing a random hexamer plus an SP2 sequencing primer site. Each CDR3 protein gets one entry after TCRdb re-called the 5' RACE reads with MiXCR. The sample records some 20,000 distinct CDR3 sequences, roughly an eighth being singletons.

The TCR sequence derives from an adult in good health. Sample: blood. This chain links TRBV3-1 with TRBJ1-2, with 7 nucleotides matching TRBD1. The CDR3 loop is CTSSPRNRGDGYTF. The CDR3, as DNA: TGTACCAGCAGCCCAAGGAACAGGGGAGACGGCTACACCTTC.